The T cell receptor (beta chain) under discussion was sequenced for a study of T cell responses to AZD1222 COVID-19 vaccine (dated by TCRdb to 2020 to 2023). A note on the overall study: AZD1222 recipients whose second dose came at about 4 weeks and those whose second dose came at about 12 weeks were combined into one group, since spike-specific TCR depth and breadth did not differ between the two schedules. TCR sequencing was performed for 230 to 250 trial participants, of whom some 200 were given two doses of AZD1222 and around 25 were given two doses of MenACWY control vaccine. Trial participants were enrolled into age subgroups of 18-55, 56-69 and 70-plus years, which contained roughly 150, 30 and 60 TCR-sequenced participants, respectively. Paper-wide results and their limitations: Epitopes outside the regions mutated in the B.1.351 and B.1.1.7 variants were reportedly recognized by nearly half of the unique spike-specific TCRs. Conclusions about previously exposed vaccinees were limited because only a handful of AZD1222 recipients were SARS-CoV-2 seropositive at baseline. Because no day 14 peak-response samples were available, the repertoires could be characterized only after the peak T cell response. Spike-specific TCR breadth and depth rose significantly after two AZD1222 doses compared with day 0 and with MenACWY recipients. The 56-69-year group was small, and its depth increase did not reach significance, likely because of low power. The whole spike protein was spanned by vaccine-associated CD4 TCRs, and dominant responses were seen in regions 160-218 and 743-854. Participants were mostly white British and included more females than males, and it was suggested by the authors that clonal diversity may have been underestimated.

The CDR3 regions of human TCRbeta chains were subjected to immunosequencing. The authors' pipeline ran thus. TCRs in the repertoires were matched against a reference library of SARS-CoV-2-specific TCRs that had been generated with the MIRA antigen-specificity platform. Breadth meant the fraction of unique TCRs that were SARS-CoV-2-associated, whereas depth meant the fraction of total T cells that were SARS-CoV-2-associated. Using the MIRA data, every spike-specific TCR was mapped to the spike region that the TCR reacted to and assigned to either a CD4 or a CD8 class. Log10-transformed breadth and depth values were compared by one-way ANOVA with Sidak's multiple comparisons tests. TCRdb re-hosts the immuneACCESS table, in-frame sequences only. Its copies lack some clones; in the studies checked, an unresolved V gene accounts for under half of them, and the cause for the rest is not known. V and J calls and clone size are copied from that table; D and trimming were computed from the DNA. The sample records 130,000 to 150,000 clones, about 87% of which are singletons. The top ten constitute less than 15% of the sample.

The sample's time point label is to be understood as: baseline before first vaccination. The vaccinee samples were drawn from two UK trials, COV001 and COV002, one of which was a single-blind randomized controlled phase 2/3 trial testing AZD1222 (ChAdOx1 nCoV-19) in healthy adults. Trial participant PBMC samples were collected at day 0 and day 28 after the second dose for TCRbeta chain sequencing. Comment on this clone: The antigen this receptor binds is unknown. No much larger clonotype is one base removed from it; base qualities were not supplied.

The CDR3, cysteine through phenylalanine, is 13 amino acids long. Only CDR3 DNA remains: 39 bases, in frame from the first base. Trimming takes 1 base from V and 10 bases from J, and the germline ends sit 12 bases apart. CDR1 and CDR2 (MDHEN, SYDVKM) derive from the germline V gene. The receptor chain draws on TRBV28 and TRBJ2-3; TRBD1 is possibly the D segment (6 matching bases). The source is an adult in good health. This specimen was peripheral blood, taken on day 0 of AZD1222 vaccination. The CDR3 reads as follows: CASSLSNTGSQYF. The bases are TGTGCCAGCAGTTTATCCAATACAGGGTCGCAGTATTTT.